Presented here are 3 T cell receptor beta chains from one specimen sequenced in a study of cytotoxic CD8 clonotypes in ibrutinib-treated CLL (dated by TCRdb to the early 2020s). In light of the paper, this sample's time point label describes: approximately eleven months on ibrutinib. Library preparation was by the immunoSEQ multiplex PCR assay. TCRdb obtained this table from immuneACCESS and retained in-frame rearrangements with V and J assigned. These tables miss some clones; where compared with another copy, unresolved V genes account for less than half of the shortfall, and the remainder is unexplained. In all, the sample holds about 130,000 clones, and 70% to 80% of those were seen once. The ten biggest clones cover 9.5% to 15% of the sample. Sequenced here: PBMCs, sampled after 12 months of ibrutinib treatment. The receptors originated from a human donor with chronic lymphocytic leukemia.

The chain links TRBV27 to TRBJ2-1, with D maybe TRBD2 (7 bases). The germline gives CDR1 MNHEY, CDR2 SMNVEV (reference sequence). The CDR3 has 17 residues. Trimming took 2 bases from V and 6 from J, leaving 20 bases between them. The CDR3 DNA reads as TGTGCCAGCAGTTTAACGGTTAGGGGGGGTAGAGGCAATGAGCAGTTCTTC. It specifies CASSLTVRGGRGNEQFF.

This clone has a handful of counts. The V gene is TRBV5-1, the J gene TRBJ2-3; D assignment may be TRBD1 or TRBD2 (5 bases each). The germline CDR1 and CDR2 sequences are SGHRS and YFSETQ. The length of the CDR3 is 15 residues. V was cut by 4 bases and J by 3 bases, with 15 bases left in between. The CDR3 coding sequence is TGCGCCAGCAGCCGAGCGGACATTGATACAGATACGCAGTATTTT. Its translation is CASSRADIDTDTQYF.

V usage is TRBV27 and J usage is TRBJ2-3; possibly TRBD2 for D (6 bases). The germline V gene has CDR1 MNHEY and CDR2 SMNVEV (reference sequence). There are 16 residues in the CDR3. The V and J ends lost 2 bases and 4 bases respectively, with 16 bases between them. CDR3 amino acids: CASSLILGPSADTQYF. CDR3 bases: TGTGCCAGCAGTTTAATTCTAGGTCCTAGCGCAGATACGCAGTATTTT.